These T cell receptor beta chains were read from a single sample in a study of PD-1 blockade in classical Hodgkin lymphoma. Sequenced by immunoSEQ multiplex PCR; TCRdb stores in-frame clones only, minus some. The data show over 15,000 clones, with around 74% seen just once and around 2.3% held by the top ten. Sequencing used CD4+ T cells from blood, obtained before the fourth cycle of nivolumab. The receptors here all came from a human donor with classical Hodgkin lymphoma. CDR3s leave out the opening cysteine and the closing phenylalanine or tryptophan.

>TRBV5-1|TRBJ2-3
ASSLEGGFPDTQY
>TRBV20-1|TRBJ1-1
SAPSKTKAF
>TRBV11-3|TRBJ2-1
ASSLGDFNEQF
>TRBV7-8|TRBJ2-7
ASSPRQGGYEQY
>TRBV21-1|TRBJ1-5
ASSKSSQH
>TRBV7-2|TRBJ2-7
ASSLSLAGVSFAEQY
>TRBV6-5|TRBJ2-7
ASRDGYEQY
>TRBV18|TRBJ1-1
ASSPQGVNTEAF
>TRBV7-2|TRBJ1-2
ASSLDVTGFDGGYT
>TRBV19|TRBJ1-5
ASSKTDNQPQH
>TRBV5-1|TRBJ1-3
ASSLAPRDSSGNTIY
>TRBV4-3|TRBJ2-7
ASSQGAWSTSYEQY
>TRBV29-1|TRBJ2-5
SVEVGKTGETQY
>TRBV6-6|TRBJ2-1
ASSRTSGSYGEQF
>TRBV27|TRBJ2-7
ASSLRQGPYEQY
>TRBV6-5|TRBJ2-2
ASSSPGQGHTGELF
>TRBV28|TRBJ2-3
ASSYLTSGGRDTQY
>TRBV19|TRBJ2-1
ASSVAGFTYNEQF
>TRBV7-8|TRBJ1-2
ASSVDRAYGYT
>TRBV2|TRBJ1-5
ASSEFNSNQPQH
>TRBV7-6|TRBJ2-1
ASTNGGAVIEQF
>TRBV27|TRBJ1-1
ASSSLGGGVAEAF
>TRBV5-5|TRBJ2-5
ASTPHRASQETQY
>TRBV2|TRBJ2-1
ASRSSMGGWEF
>TRBV7-9|TRBJ2-2
ASSVNTGELF
>TRBV5-1|TRBJ2-2
ASSSPFGGAKFTGELF
>TRBV7-8|TRBJ1-5
ASSLVSGQPQH
>TRBV5-1|TRBJ2-5
ASSPSQTGLETQY
>TRBV28|TRBJ1-2
ASSPTTDYGYT
>TRBV10-3|TRBJ2-5
AIRGGLEETQY
>TRBV6-1|TRBJ1-6
ASSAKQGRGSPLH
>TRBV5-1|TRBJ2-7
ASEWDRGNEQY
>TRBV5-1|TRBJ2-3
ASSHQRGRTDTQY
>TRBV12-5|TRBJ2-5
ASGPQGQAETQY
>TRBV19|TRBJ1-1
ASSQTGETEAF